This T cell receptor (beta chain) was identified in a study of T cells expressing NK-cell markers. The CDR3 sequence is 14 residues long. Germline CDR1 and CDR2: DFQATT and SNEGSKA (reference sequence). TCRdb re-called the 5' RACE reads, yielding one record per CDR3 amino acid sequence without DNA. Its listing shows 300,000 or so distinct CDR3 sequences. The chain carries TRBV20-1 and TRBJ1-1. Material for sequencing was blood T cells: a sorted CD56 or NKG2C T cell subset, CD4+ or CD8+ T cells, or bulk PBMC T cells (not recorded which). The receptor comes from a woman aged 18-69 years in good health. The CDR3 protein is CSARAGRGNTEAFF.